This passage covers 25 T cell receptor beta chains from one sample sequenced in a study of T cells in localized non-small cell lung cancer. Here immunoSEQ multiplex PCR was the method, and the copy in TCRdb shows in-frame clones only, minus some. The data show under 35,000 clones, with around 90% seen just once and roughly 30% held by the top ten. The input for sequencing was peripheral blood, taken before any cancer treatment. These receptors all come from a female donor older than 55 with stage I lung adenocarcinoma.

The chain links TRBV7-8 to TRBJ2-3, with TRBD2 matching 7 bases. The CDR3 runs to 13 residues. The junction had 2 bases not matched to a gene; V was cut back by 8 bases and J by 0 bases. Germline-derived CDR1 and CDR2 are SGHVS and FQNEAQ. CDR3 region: CASGGLSTDTQYF. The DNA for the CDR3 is TGTGCCAGCGGGGGACTAAGCACAGATACGCAGTATTTT.

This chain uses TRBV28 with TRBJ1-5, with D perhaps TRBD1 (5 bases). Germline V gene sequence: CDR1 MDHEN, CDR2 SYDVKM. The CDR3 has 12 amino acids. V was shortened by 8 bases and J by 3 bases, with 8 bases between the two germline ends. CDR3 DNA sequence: TGTGCCAGCGCAGGGAACAATCAGCCCCAGCATTTT. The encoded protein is CASAGNNQPQHF.

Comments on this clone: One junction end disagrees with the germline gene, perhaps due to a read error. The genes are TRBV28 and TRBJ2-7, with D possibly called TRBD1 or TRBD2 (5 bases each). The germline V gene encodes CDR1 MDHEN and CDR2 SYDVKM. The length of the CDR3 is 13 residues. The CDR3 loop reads CASRLKPDRDVHF. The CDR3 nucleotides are TGTGCCAGCAGGCTAAAACCCGACCGGGACGTCCACTTC.

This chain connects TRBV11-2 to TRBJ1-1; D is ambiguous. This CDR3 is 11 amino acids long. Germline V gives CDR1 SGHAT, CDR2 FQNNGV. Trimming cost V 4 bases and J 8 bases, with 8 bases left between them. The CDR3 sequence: CASSSAGEAFF. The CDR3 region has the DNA TGTGCCAGCAGCTCCGCGGGGGAAGCTTTCTTT.

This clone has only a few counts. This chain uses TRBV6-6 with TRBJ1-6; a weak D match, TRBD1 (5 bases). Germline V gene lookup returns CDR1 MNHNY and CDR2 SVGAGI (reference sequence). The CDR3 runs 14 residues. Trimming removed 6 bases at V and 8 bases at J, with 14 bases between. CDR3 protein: CASSQDRYDSPLHF. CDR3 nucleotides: TGTGCCAGCAGCCAAGACAGATACGATTCACCCCTCCACTTT.

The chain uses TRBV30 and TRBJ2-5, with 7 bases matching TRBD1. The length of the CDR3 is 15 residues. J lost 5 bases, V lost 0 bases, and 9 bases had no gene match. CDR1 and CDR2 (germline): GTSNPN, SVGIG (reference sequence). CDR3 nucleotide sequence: TGTGCCTGGAGTGTACGGCGAGGGGGCTCGGAGACCCAGTACTTC. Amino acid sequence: CAWSVRRGGSETQYF.

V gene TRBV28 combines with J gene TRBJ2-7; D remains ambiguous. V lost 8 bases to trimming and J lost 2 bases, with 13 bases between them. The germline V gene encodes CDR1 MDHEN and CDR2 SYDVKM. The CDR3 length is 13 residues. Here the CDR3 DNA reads TGTGCCAGCGGGAAGGGCTATACCTACGAGCAGTACTTC. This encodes CASGKGYTYEQYF. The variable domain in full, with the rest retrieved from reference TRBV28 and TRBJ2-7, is DVKVTQSSRYLVKRTGEKVFLECVQDMDHENMFWYRQDPGLGLRLIYFSYDVKMKEKGDIPEGYSVSREKKERFSLILESASTNQTSMYLCASGKGYTYEQYFGPGTRLTVT.

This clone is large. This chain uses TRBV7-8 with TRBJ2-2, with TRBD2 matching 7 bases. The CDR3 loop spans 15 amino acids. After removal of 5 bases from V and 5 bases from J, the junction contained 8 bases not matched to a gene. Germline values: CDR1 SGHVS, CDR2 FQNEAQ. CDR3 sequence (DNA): TGTGCCAGCAGCCCAACTAGCGCGGCAACCGGGGAGCTGTTTTTT. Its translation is CASSPTSAATGELFF.

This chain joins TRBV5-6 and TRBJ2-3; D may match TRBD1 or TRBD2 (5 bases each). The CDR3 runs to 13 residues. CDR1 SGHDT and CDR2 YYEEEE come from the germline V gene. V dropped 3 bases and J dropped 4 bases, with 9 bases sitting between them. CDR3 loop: CASSYGGSDTQYF. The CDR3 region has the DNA TGTGCCAGCAGCTATGGGGGATCAGATACGCAGTATTTT.

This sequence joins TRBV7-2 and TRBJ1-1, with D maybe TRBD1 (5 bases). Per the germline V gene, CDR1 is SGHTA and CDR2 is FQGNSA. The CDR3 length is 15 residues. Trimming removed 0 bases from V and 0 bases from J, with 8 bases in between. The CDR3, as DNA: TGTGCCAGCAGCTTAGCAGGGGCGATGAACACTGAAGCTTTCTTT. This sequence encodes CASSLAGAMNTEAFF. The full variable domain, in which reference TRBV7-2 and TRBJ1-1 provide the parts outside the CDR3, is GAGVSQSPSNKVTEKGKDVELRCDPISGHTALYWYRQSLGQGLEFLIYFQGNSAPDKSGLPSDRFSAERTGGSVSTLTIQRTQQEDSAVYLCASSLAGAMNTEAFFGQGTRLTVV.

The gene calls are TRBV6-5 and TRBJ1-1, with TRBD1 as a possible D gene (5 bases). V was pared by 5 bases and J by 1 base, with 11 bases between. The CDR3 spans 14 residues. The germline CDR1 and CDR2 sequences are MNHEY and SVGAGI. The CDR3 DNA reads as TGTGCCAGCAGTGTCGGGACGGGGAACACTGAAGCTTTCTTT. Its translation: CASSVGTGNTEAFF.

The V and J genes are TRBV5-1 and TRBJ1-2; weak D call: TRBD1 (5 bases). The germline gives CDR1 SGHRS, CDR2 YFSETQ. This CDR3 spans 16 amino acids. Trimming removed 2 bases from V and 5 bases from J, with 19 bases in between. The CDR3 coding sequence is TGCGCCAGCAGCTTCCGATCCACCGGGACGGATTATGGCTACACCTTC. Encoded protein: CASSFRSTGTDYGYTF.

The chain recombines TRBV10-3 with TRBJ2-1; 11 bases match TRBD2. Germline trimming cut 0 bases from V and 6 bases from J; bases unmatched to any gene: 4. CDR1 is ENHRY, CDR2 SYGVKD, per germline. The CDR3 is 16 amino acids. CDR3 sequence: CAISESGTSGFNEQFF. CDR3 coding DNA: TGTGCCATCAGTGAGTCCGGGACTAGCGGTTTCAATGAGCAGTTCTTC.

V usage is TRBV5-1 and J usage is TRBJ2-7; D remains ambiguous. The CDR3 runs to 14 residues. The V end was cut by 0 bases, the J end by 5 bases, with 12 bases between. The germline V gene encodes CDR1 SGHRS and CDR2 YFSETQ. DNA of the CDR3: TGCGCCAGCAGCTTGGGGCAATCTAGAGACGAGCAGTACTTC. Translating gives CASSLGQSRDEQYF.

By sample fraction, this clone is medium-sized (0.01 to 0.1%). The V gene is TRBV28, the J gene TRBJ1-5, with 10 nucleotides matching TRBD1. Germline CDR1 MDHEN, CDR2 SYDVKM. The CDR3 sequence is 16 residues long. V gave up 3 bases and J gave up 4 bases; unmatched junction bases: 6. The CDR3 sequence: CASSFMGQGPNQPQHF. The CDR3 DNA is TGTGCCAGCAGTTTTATGGGACAGGGGCCTAATCAGCCCCAGCATTTT. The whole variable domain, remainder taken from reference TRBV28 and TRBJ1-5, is DVKVTQSSRYLVKRTGEKVFLECVQDMDHENMFWYRQDPGLGLRLIYFSYDVKMKEKGDIPEGYSVSREKKERFSLILESASTNQTSMYLCASSFMGQGPNQPQHFGDGTRLSIL.

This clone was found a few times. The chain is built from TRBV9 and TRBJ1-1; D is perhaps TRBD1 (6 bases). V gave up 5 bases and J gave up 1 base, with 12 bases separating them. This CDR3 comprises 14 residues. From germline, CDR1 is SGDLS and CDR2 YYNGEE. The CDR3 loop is CASRRTGQNTEAFF. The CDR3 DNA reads TGTGCCAGCAGGAGGACGGGACAGAACACTGAAGCTTTCTTT.

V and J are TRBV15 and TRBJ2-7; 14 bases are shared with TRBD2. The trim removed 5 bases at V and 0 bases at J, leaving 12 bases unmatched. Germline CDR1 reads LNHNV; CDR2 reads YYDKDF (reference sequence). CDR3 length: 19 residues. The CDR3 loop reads CATSGRLAGGLGSSYEQYF. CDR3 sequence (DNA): TGTGCCACCAGCGGTAGACTAGCGGGAGGGCTGGGTAGCTCCTACGAGCAGTACTTC.

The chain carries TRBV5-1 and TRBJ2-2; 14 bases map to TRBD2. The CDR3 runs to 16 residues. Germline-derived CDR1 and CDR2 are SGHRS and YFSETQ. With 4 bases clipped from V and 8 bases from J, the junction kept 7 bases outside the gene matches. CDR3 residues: CASSPTSGRALGELFF. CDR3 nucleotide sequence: TGCGCCAGCAGCCCGACTAGCGGGAGGGCCTTGGGGGAGCTGTTTTTT.

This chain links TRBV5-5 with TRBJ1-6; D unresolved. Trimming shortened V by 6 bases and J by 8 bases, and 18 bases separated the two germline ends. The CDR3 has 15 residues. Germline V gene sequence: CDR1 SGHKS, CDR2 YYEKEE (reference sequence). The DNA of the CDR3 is TGTGCCAGCAATTCGAGGGCCCAGTCGGATTCACCCCTCCACTTT. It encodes CASNSRAQSDSPLHF.

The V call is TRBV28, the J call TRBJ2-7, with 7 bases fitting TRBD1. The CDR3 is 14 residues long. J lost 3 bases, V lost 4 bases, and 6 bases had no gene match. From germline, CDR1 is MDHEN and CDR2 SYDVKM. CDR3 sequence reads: CASSSPYRGYEQYF. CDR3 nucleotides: TGTGCCAGCAGTTCCCCTTACAGGGGCTACGAGCAGTACTTC.

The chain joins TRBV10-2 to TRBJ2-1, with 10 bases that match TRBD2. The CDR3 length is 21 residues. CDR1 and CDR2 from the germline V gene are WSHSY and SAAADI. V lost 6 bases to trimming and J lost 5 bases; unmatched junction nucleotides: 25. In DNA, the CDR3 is TGCGCCAGCAGGGGAACAAAAGCGGGAGGGCCCGGCTTTGGCCCTAACAATGAGCAGTTCTTC. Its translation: CASRGTKAGGPGFGPNNEQFF.

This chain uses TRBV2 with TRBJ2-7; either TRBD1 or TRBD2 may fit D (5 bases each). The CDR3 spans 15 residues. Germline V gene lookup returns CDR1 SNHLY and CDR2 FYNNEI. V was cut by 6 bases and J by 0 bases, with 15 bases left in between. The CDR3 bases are TGTGCCAGCAGCCTCCGGGACGGAAGCTCCTACGAGCAGTACTTC. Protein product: CASSLRDGSSYEQYF.

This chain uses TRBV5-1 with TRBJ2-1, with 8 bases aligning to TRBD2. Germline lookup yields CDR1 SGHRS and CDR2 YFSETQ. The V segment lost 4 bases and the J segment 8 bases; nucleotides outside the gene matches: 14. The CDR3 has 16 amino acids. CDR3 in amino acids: CASSRSGAGPGDEQFF. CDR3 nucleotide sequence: TGCGCCAGCAGCCGTAGCGGGGCCGGACCCGGGGATGAGCAGTTCTTC.

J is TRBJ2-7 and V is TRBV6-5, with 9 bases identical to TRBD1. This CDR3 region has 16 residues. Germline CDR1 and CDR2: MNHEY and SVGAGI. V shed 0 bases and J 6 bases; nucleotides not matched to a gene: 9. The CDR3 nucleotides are TGTGCCAGCAGTTACTCGAGAGGGACAGGGACCTCCGAGCAGTACTTC. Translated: CASSYSRGTGTSEQYF.

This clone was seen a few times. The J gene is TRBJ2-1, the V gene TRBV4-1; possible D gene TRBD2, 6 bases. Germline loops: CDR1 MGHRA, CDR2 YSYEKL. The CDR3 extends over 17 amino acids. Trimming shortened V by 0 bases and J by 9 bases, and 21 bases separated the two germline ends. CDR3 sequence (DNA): TGCGCCAGCAGCCAAGAAGGCCCGGAGAGCAGGCGGGGTGAGCAGTTCTTC. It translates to CASSQEGPESRRGEQFF.